This is a list of T cell receptor beta chains from one sample in a study of T cells in Graves' hyperthyroidism and ophthalmopathy. Via MiXCR, TCRdb re-called the multiplex PCR reads, giving one row per CDR3 protein. The sample includes about 360,000 distinct CDR3 sequences, 15% to 20% of them seen just once. The sample taken for sequencing was blood. The receptors were sampled from a woman younger than 35 with Graves' hyperthyroidism. The CDR3 runs from the conserved cysteine through the conserved F or W. The order of the fields is V gene, clone size, J gene, D gene, CDR3 protein, CDR3 DNA. A D gene is named only where the DNA matches it firmly. Size tells how often a clone was seen (once, few, many) or the class of an expanded clone, and some rows leave it out.

V gene: TRBV27
clone size: NA
J gene: TRBJ1-6
D gene: TRBD1
CDR3 protein: CASSSRTGIDSPLHF
CDR3 DNA: TGTGCCAGCAGTTCCCGGACAGGGATTGATTCACCCCTCCACTTT

V gene: TRBV18
clone size: many
J gene: TRBJ2-5
D gene: TRBD1
CDR3 protein: CASAGTVQETQYF
CDR3 DNA: TGTGCCAGCGCTGGGACAGTCCAAGAGACCCAGTACTTC

V gene: TRBV7-2
clone size: many
J gene: TRBJ1-2
D gene: NA
CDR3 protein: CASSSTRGRASGYTF
CDR3 DNA: TGTGCCAGCAGCTCGACCCGGGGACGGGCAAGTGGCTACACCTTC

V gene: TRBV13
clone size: many
J gene: TRBJ2-7
D gene: NA
CDR3 protein: CASSLALLGTSSYEQYF
CDR3 DNA: TGTGCCAGCAGCTTAGCTCTGCTGGGTACGTCCTCCTACGAGCAGTACTTC

V gene: TRBV27
clone size: many
J gene: TRBJ1-1
D gene: NA
CDR3 protein: CASSLSSGQAFF
CDR3 DNA: TGTGCCAGCAGTCTCTCATCGGGCCAGGCTTTCTTT

V gene: TRBV5-6
clone size: many
J gene: TRBJ1-2
D gene: NA
CDR3 protein: CASSVLQGLGYTF
CDR3 DNA: TGTGCCAGCAGCGTGCTCCAGGGGCTTGGCTACACCTTC

V gene: TRBV4-1
clone size: many
J gene: TRBJ1-3
D gene: NA
CDR3 protein: CASSQPINSGNTIYF
CDR3 DNA: TGCGCCAGCAGCCAACCGATAAACTCTGGAAACACCATATATTTT

V gene: TRBV6-1
clone size: many
J gene: TRBJ1-1
D gene: NA
CDR3 protein: CASSDRPWGVNTEAFF
CDR3 DNA: TGTGCCAGCAGTGACCGGCCCTGGGGGGTGAACACTGAAGCTTTCTTT

V gene: TRBV28
clone size: many
J gene: TRBJ1-1
D gene: NA
CDR3 protein: CASRTGQFEAFF
CDR3 DNA: TGTGCCAGCAGGACAGGACAGTTTGAAGCTTTCTTT

V gene: TRBV7-9
clone size: many
J gene: TRBJ2-5
D gene: TRBD2
CDR3 protein: CASVRGGQETQYF
CDR3 DNA: TGTGCCAGCGTCCGGGGGGGGCAAGAGACCCAGTACTTC

V gene: TRBV20-1
clone size: many
J gene: TRBJ1-2
D gene: NA
CDR3 protein: CSARDNRAPFFGYTF
CDR3 DNA: TGCAGTGCTAGAGATAACCGGGCCCCCTTTTTTGGCTACACCTTC

V gene: TRBV7-3
clone size: many
J gene: TRBJ2-4
D gene: NA
CDR3 protein: CASSFGGPGSTKNIQYF
CDR3 DNA: TGTGCCAGCAGCTTCGGCGGGCCAGGGTCAACCAAAAACATTCAGTACTTC

V gene: TRBV20-1
clone size: NA
J gene: TRBJ1-2
D gene: TRBD1
CDR3 protein: CSASVRGYGYTF
CDR3 DNA: TGCAGTGCTAGCGTCAGGGGGTATGGCTACACCTTC

V gene: TRBV5-1
clone size: NA
J gene: TRBJ1-6
D gene: NA
CDR3 protein: CASSLAGRSPLHF
CDR3 DNA: TGCGCCAGCAGCCTCGCGGGGAGGTCACCCCTCCACTTT

V gene: TRBV20-1
clone size: NA
J gene: TRBJ1-2
D gene: TRBD1
CDR3 protein: CSARGDSLSGYTF
CDR3 DNA: TGCAGTGCTAGAGGGGACAGTCTAAGTGGCTACACCTTC